Shown below are 9 T cell receptor beta chains from a single sample sequenced in a study of read filtering for tumor transcriptome and immune sequencing. Molecular barcoded adaptors covering alpha/delta and beta/gamma chains were used on around 370 ng RNA. In TCRdb, the reads were re-called with MiXCR into one record per CDR3 protein. The table has 50,000 or so distinct CDR3 sequences, around 19% seen once. Sequencing was performed on a population of CD138-negative cells sorted from bone marrow. Every receptor here comes from a donor aged 40 or older with multiple myeloma.

This clonotype came up a few times. The chain is built from TRBV11-2 and TRBJ1-1; no clear D gene. The CDR3 totals 13 residues. Germline V lookup: CDR1 SGHAT, CDR2 FQNNGV. Trimming took 5 bases from V and 9 from J, leaving 16 bases between them. CDR3 loop: CASSVLEGLKAFF. CDR3 coding DNA: TGTGCCAGCAGCGTACTGGAGGGATTGAAAGCTTTCTTT.

In its sample, this clonotype was seen many times. The V and J genes are TRBV18 and TRBJ1-1; D call uncertain. The CDR3 spans 13 residues. Trimming removed 3 bases at V and 5 bases at J, with 10 bases between. Germline V lookup: CDR1 KGHSH, CDR2 LQKENI. The CDR3 DNA sequence: TGTGCCAGCTCACCTACCACGGTTACTGAAGCTTTCTTT. This codes for CASSPTTVTEAFF.

A remark on this clonotype: This may come from a read error, since a much larger clone is one base off. This chain connects TRBV29-1 to TRBJ1-2, with a possible D match to TRBD1 (5 bases). The CDR3 is 12 amino acids. Germline values: CDR1 SQVTM, CDR2 ANQGSEA. Between the trimmed V and J ends, which lost 7 bases and 7 bases, there was a span of 16 bases. The CDR3 nucleotides are TGCAGCGGGGGACGCCCGACTTCTGGCTACACCTTC. This gives the protein CSGGRPTSGYTF.

For this clonotype: At one of its ends the junction is not consistent with the germline gene, which may arise from a read error. The rearrangement links TRBV5-1 to TRBJ2-7; perhaps TRBD1 as D (6 bases). This CDR3 is built from 12 residues. Germline CDR1 is SGHRS and CDR2 is YFSETQ. This CDR3 is CASSFTGSVQSF. The CDR3 coding sequence is TGCGCCAGTAGCTTTACAGGGTCGGTGCAGTCCTTC.

Notes on this clonotype: A single base separates this from a much larger clone, so it may be a read error. This chain links TRBV7-2 with TRBJ2-5; D is ambiguous. The germline gives CDR1 SGHTA, CDR2 FQGNSA. CDR3 length: 15 residues. V lost 5 bases and J 5 bases, leaving 18 bases between the germline ends. CDR3 loop: CASSARGTMGETQYF. CDR3 DNA: TGTGCCAGCAGCGCCAGAGGCACTATGGGGGAGACCCAGTACTTC.

This clonotype was seen at least ten times. The V call is TRBV7-9, the J call TRBJ2-7; perhaps TRBD1 as D (5 bases). Germline CDR1 and CDR2: SEHNR and FQNEAQ (reference sequence). The V end lost 1 base, the J end lost 1 base, and 8 bases lay between the germline ends. The CDR3 totals 14 residues. CDR3 DNA: TGTGCCAGCAGCTTAGACAGGTGGTCCTACGAGCAGTACTTC. Translation gives CASSLDRWSYEQYF. The variable domain in full, with the rest retrieved from reference TRBV7-9 and TRBJ2-7, is DTGVSQNPRHKITKRGQNVTFRCDPISEHNRLYWYRQTLGQGPEFLTYFQNEAQLEKSRLLSDRFSAERPKGSFSTLEIQRTEQGDSAMYLCASSLDRWSYEQYFGPGTRLTVT.

By sample share, this clonotype is medium-sized. The genes are TRBV20-1 and TRBJ2-1; D not resolved. The CDR3 length is 13 residues. With 3 bases removed from V and 7 bases from J, the gap between germline ends came to 13 bases. From germline, CDR1 is DFQATT and CDR2 SNEGSKA (reference sequence). Here the CDR3 DNA reads TGCAGTGCTAGTAACCCACTGGGGAATGAGCAGTTCTTC. Protein product: CSASNPLGNEQFF.

The table lists this clonotype with many counts. The CDR3 region has the DNA TGTGCCAGTAGTATAGGACAGGGACGGGAGACCCAGTACTTC. Protein product: CASSIGQGRETQYF. The rearrangement joins TRBV19 to TRBJ2-5, with 7 bases matching TRBD1. With V trimmed by 1 base and J by 5 bases, 4 bases remained unmatched. Per germline, CDR1 LNHDA and CDR2 SQIVND (reference sequence). There are 14 residues in the CDR3.

The chain employs TRBV10-3 and TRBJ1-3; a weak D match, TRBD1 (5 bases). The CDR3 is 15 amino acids. Germline V gene sequence: CDR1 ENHRY, CDR2 SYGVKD. With 4 bases removed from V and 1 base from J, the gap between germline ends came to 11 bases. DNA of the CDR3: TGTGCCATCAGTGGGGGCCGCGAGTCTGGAAACACCATATATTTT. It encodes CAISGGRESGNTIYF.